This T cell receptor (beta chain) was identified during a study of shared clonotypes between healthy human individuals (TCRdb year 2020). Turning to the overall study: Two women and three men aged 18 to 49 years were included in the cohort. Per donor, three plates each were used for CD4 naive and CD4 memory, two for CD8 naive, and one for CD8 memory. Blood TCR repertoires of roughly five healthy adults were deeply sequenced to estimate repertoire size and the extent of clonotype sharing between individuals. To increase sequencing depth and limit assay-specific biases, different laboratories used diverse techniques to prepare libraries and sequence TCR repertoires. Per donor, leukapheresis produced somewhere between about 0.94 and 10 billion PBMCs. Broad study findings and their caveats: Compared with non-shared clonotypes, clonotypes shared by all four sorted-subset donors had higher generation probabilities. Incomplete sequencing was indicated by rarefaction of sorted-subset datasets, despite the large sequencing depth. Sharing across several donors was observed for approximately 4.6% of naive CD4, over 3% of naive CD8, 2% to 2.5% of memory CD4, and roughly 0.43% of memory CD8 clonotypes. Naive subsets generally had larger estimated clonotype richness than memory subsets. Pairwise subsampling led to the expectation that sequencing depth would affect the degree of clonotype sharing among donors. The small number of donors limited the genetic and exposure-history diversity represented. Sampling was restricted to blood, and TCR repertoires in tissue are likely to differ from TCR repertoires in blood.

Regarding this clone: Its antigen is not yet known. The input lacks base qualities; no much larger clone sits a single base away.

The CDR3 numbers 16 residues from cysteine through phenylalanine. CDR3 DNA only is kept here, 48 bases in frame from base 1. The germline V end is reduced by 6 bases and the J end by 5 bases; junction bases left unmatched: 12. CDR1 and CDR2 (MNHEY, SMNVEV) derive from the germline V gene (reference sequence). Using the deep immunoSEQ assay, TCR CDR3 regions were amplified from genomic DNA by multiplex PCR. Genomic DNA extracted from each cell subset was distributed evenly over all wells of several immunoSEQ 96-well plates, and each plate served as one replicate. Each replicate PCR for sorted subsets received roughly 200 ng genomic DNA, equal to roughly 33,000 T cell genomes. The purified libraries were quantified using a Qubit 3.0 fluorometer, sized with a Bioanalyzer 2100, and then quantified again using the KAPA Library Quantification kit. Every immunoSEQ 96-well plate was sequenced on a separate single-read 150-cycle Illumina NextSeq 550 flow cell. As for how the authors treated the data: Because only junctional sequences without quality scores were contained in the immunoSEQ output, filtering matching that applied to full-length reads could not be performed. Sequences were annotated with PyIR, a Python wrapper for IgBLAST v1.9, and V/J genes and CDR3 were assigned using IMGT germline references. Reads with weak V/J assignments (E-value above 1e-6), missing CDR3, stop codons, out-of-frame junctions, or ambiguous translated residues were removed. V3J clonotypes were defined by identical inferred V gene, J gene, and CDR3 amino acid sequence. To compute the percentage overlap between repertoires, the number of shared unique clonotypes was divided by the size of the smaller repertoire. Repertoire richness was assessed with RTK rarefaction, the Chao1 estimator, and Recon v2.1 estimates of unobserved clonotypes. Generation probabilities for all TCRbeta clonotypes obtained by the gDNA method from a handful of donors were computed using OLGA. Sourced from immuneACCESS, this table was stored by TCRdb with only in-frame sequences that have V and J called. A share of the clones is absent; for the studies checked, an unresolved V gene accounts for under half, and the remainder has no known explanation. V, J and clone size are taken as reported in that table, and D and trimming were inferred from the DNA itself. The sample table holds some 2,400,000 clones, of which about 94% were seen once. The biggest ten clones account for about 0.13% of the sample.

The donors were healthy, HIV-negative adults who had no recently reported acute infections or vaccinations. Every donor was a Caucasian adult living in Nashville, Tennessee, USA. Magnetic negative selection was used to enrich CD4+ T cells, after which naive cells were positively selected on CD45RA and the negative fraction became the memory subset. After blood collection by leukapheresis, PBMCs were isolated using Ficoll-Histopaque density gradient centrifugation and then cryopreserved in the vapor phase of liquid nitrogen. Analytical flow cytometry was used to check the purity and quantity of every magnetically sorted T cell population. Genomic DNA was isolated from each sorted fraction and quantified by UV absorbance on a Nanodrop 2000c.

This TCR came from a man younger than 35 in good health. The sample was naive CD4+ T cells sorted from blood. The sample's cell subset or site, from its label and the paper: CD45RA+ positively selected. The sequence is built from TRBV27 and TRBJ2-5, with TRBD2 identical over 10 junction bases. The CDR3 here reads CASSSIVAGGGETQYF. The DNA is as follows: TGTGCCAGCAGCTCTATAGTAGCGGGGGGTGGCGAGACCCAGTACTTC.